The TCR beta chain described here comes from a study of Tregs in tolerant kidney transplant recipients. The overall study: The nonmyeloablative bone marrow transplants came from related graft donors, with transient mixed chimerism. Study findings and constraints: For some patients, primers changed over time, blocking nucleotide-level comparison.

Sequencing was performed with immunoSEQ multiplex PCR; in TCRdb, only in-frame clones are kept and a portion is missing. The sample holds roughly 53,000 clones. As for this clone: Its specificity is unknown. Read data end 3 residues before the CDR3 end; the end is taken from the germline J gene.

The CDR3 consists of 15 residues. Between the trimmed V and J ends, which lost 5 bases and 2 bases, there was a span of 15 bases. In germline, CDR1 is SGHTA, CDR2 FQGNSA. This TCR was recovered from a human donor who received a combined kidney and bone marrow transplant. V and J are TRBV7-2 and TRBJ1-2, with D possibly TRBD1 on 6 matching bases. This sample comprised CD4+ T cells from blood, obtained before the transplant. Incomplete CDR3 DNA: TGTGCCAGCAGCCCCGGGGGGGCGTCCAACTATGGC. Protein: CASSPGGASNYG. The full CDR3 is CASSPGGASNYGYTF.